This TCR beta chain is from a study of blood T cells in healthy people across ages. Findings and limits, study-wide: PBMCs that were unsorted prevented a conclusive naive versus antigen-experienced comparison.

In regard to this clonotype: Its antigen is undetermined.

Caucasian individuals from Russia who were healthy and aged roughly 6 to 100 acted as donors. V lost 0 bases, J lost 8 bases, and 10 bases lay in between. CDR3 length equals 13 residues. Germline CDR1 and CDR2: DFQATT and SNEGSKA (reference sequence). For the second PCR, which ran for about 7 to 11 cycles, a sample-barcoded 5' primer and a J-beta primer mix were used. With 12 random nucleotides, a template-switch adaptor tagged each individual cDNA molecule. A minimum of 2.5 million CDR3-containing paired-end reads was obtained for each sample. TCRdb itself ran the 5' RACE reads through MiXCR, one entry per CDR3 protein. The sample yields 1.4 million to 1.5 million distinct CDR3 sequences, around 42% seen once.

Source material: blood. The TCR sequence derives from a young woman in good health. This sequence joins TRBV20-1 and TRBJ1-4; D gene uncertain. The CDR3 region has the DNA TGCAGTGCTAGAGAGGATTTGGGGGAAAAACTGTTTTTT. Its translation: CSAREDLGEKLFF.